The 16 T cell receptor beta chains below come from one sample, sequenced in a study of tumor-infiltrating lymphocytes in primary liver carcinoma. Starting from around 0.45 ug of total RNA, TCR beta cDNA was produced with a primer in the constant region. The TCR beta library was amplified through three nested multiplex PCR rounds in a modified ARM-PCR procedure. TRBV1-TRBV30 forward primers and a C-beta reverse primer were used in the first two PCR rounds, which each ran for approximately 11 cycles. From the multiplex PCR reads, TCRdb called clonotypes with MiXCR, one entry per CDR3 protein. Found here are just over 20,000 distinct CDR3 sequences, approximately 79% of them singletons; the top ten hold approximately 36%. Co-extraction of both nucleic acids (RNA and DNA) used 20-30 mg of unsorted bulk tissue. The sample taken for sequencing was liver tumor tissue from sampling region 4. Indicated subset: tumor region T4, right-lateral pole. The origin of the receptors is a woman between 25 and 40 years old with primary liver carcinoma and hepatitis B virus infection.

The chain links TRBV4-2 to TRBJ2-7, with 10 bases lining up with TRBD1. This CDR3 region has 18 residues. The germline V gene has CDR1 LGHNA and CDR2 YNFKEQ. V trimming: 3 bases; J trimming: 13 bases; junction bases outside the gene matches: 24. Here the CDR3 reads CASSQEHLGQGGPRENYF. CDR3 nucleotides: TGTGCCAGCAGCCAGGAGCACCTAGGACAGGGGGGACCGCGCGAGAATTACTTC.

The chain combines TRBV11-3 with TRBJ2-1; tentative D call: TRBD2 (7 bases). CDR3 length: 15 amino acids. Germline loops: CDR1 SGHNT, CDR2 YENEEA. V was shortened by 5 bases and J by 8 bases, with 19 bases between the two germline ends. In DNA form, the CDR3 reads TGTGCCAGCAGCCGATTAGGGGGGGTGGGGTATGAGCAGTTCTTC. It specifies CASSRLGGVGYEQFF.

The rearrangement uses TRBV7-8 and TRBJ1-5; 9 nucleotides line up with TRBD1. The CDR3 contains 15 residues. Germline lookup yields CDR1 SGHVS and CDR2 FQNEAQ. The ends lost 6 bases at V and 11 bases at J; junction bases unmatched: 14. CDR3 nucleotide sequence: TGTGCCAGCAGTTTACTTGTAACAGGGGGCAGGTCCCAGCATTTT. Translation gives CASSLLVTGGRSQHF. Full variable domain (rest looked up from reference TRBV7-8 and TRBJ1-5): GAGVSQSPRYKVAKRGQDVALRCDPISGHVSLFWYQQALGQGPEFLTYFQNEAQLDKSGLPSDRFFAERPEGSVSTLKIQRTQQEDSAVYLCASSLLVTGGRSQHFGDGTRLSIL.

This clonotype has a single count. Germline is not matched at one junction end, which may reflect a read error. The CDR3 DNA reads as TGCACCAGCAGCGCTCGGGAGAGGGGGCGCAAGAGGTGGAGTAACACTGAAGCCTTCTTT. This translates into CTSSARERGRKRWSNTEAFF. The chain recombines TRBV11-2 with TRBJ1-1, with 7 bases fitting TRBD1. In germline, CDR1 is SGHAT, CDR2 FQNNGV. CDR3 length: 20 amino acids.

Concerning this clonotype: At one boundary the junction diverges from the germline segment, which might be a read error. The rearrangement uses TRBV4-3 and TRBJ2-1; possible D gene TRBD2, 6 bases. This CDR3 spans 16 amino acids. CDR1 and CDR2 (germline): LGHNA, YSLEER. The CDR3 nucleotides read TGCGTCAGCAGCCAGGATGCGGGAAGCTCCTACAATGGGCAGTTCTTC. Its translation is CVSSQDAGSSYNGQFF.

In regard to this clonotype: No conserved phenylalanine or tryptophan is present at the end of the CDR3, so a read error is the likely explanation. V usage is TRBV5-4 and J usage is TRBJ2-3; D is uncertain. CDR1 and CDR2 (germline): SGHNT, YYREEE (reference sequence). The CDR3 is 17 amino acids. The CDR3 here is CSSSVDVHPPPTDTQYY. The CDR3, as DNA: TGTTCCAGCAGCGTAGACGTACACCCTCCACCCACAGATACGCAGTATTAT.

Remarks on this clonotype: At one end, the junction sequence differs from germline, possibly due to a read error. The gene calls are TRBV4-1 and TRBJ1-4; D unresolved. The CDR3 consists of 10 residues. Per the germline V gene, CDR1 is MGHRA and CDR2 is YSYEKL. CDR3 bases: TGCGCTAGTGACTATGAAAAACTGTTTTTC. Amino acids: CASDYEKLFF.

Of note for this clonotype: An end of the junction does not agree with germline; a read error may underlie this. The chain couples TRBV6-1 to TRBJ1-2, with D uncertain. This CDR3 comprises 18 residues. Looked up from germline, CDR1 is MNHNS and CDR2 is SASEGT. CDR3 residues: CASSEQFLVLRSNFGYSF. CDR3 DNA: TGTGCCAGCAGTGAACAGTTCCTGGTCCTTAGATCTAACTTTGGCTACAGCTTC.

For this clonotype: At one end the junction does not follow the germline gene, possibly because of a read error. This rearrangement joins TRBV6-1 to TRBJ1-1, with unresolved D. CDR1 is MNHNS, CDR2 SASEGT, per germline. There are 12 residues in the CDR3. For the CDR3, the DNA is TGTTCCAGCAGTGAGAGGGAACAGGAAGCTTTCTTT. Its protein product is CSSSEREQEAFF.

Comments on this clonotype: One end of the junction varies from germline; a read error may be responsible. CDR3 residues: CASNLASRGQTNGHTF. The CDR3 DNA reads TGTGCCAGCAACTTAGCGTCCCGAGGCCAGACGAATGGCCACACCTTC. V is TRBV7-9 and J is TRBJ1-2; no definite D call. This CDR3 spans 16 amino acids. Germline lookup yields CDR1 SEHNR and CDR2 FQNEAQ (reference sequence).

Comment on this clonotype: A junction end diverges from the germline sequence, so it may reflect a read error. The V call is TRBV11-2, the J call TRBJ2-3; no definite D call. Germline loops: CDR1 SGHAT, CDR2 FQNNGV. The CDR3 has 14 residues. The CDR3 DNA reads TGTGTCAGCAGCCCACAATCTCACACAGATACGCAGAATTTT. It codes for CVSSPQSHTDTQNF.

Remarks on this clonotype: A read error may produce the germline difference seen at one junction end. This CDR3 is CASSRVMTGVSGELFF. CDR3 nucleotide sequence: TGTGCCAGCAGTAGGGTTATGACGGGAGTGTCCGGGGAGCTGTTTTTC. This chain connects TRBV11-1 to TRBJ2-2; maybe TRBD2 (6 bases). The germline V gene has CDR1 SGHAT and CDR2 FQDESV (reference sequence). There are 16 residues in the CDR3.

As regards this clonotype: Germline is not matched at one junction end, which may reflect a read error. This sequence joins TRBV7-9 and TRBJ1-2; D is ambiguous. Germline lookup yields CDR1 SEHNR and CDR2 FQNEAQ (reference sequence). The CDR3 loop spans 16 amino acids. The CDR3 nucleotides are TGCGCCAGCAGCTTAGCGTCCCGAGGCCAGACGGATGGCTACACCTTC. This sequence encodes CASSLASRGQTDGYTF.

With respect to this clonotype: Relative to the germline gene, one junction end is altered; a read error may explain this. V gene TRBV4-3 combines with J gene TRBJ2-3, with unresolved D. The germline V gene has CDR1 LGHNA and CDR2 YSLEER. The CDR3 is 18 amino acids. The CDR3 loop is CASSQSVWLGDTDDMQYF. The CDR3 region has the DNA TGCGCCAGCAGCCAGTCGGTCTGGCTGGGTGATACTGATGATATGCAGTATTTT.

This clonotype was found once. At one end, the junction sequence differs from germline, possibly due to a read error. This chain uses TRBV12-3 or TRBV12-4 with TRBJ1-4, with D possibly being TRBD1 (5 bases). There are 13 residues in the CDR3. The CDR3 nucleotides are TGTGCCAGCAGTCCCAGAATGGGGGGAAAACCGTTTTTT. Protein product: CASSPRMGGKPFF.

The chain combines TRBV29-1 with TRBJ2-3; TRBD2 matches 9 bases. Germline V gives CDR1 SQVTM, CDR2 ANQGSEA. CDR3 length equals 16 residues. CDR3 protein: CCASRPSGNRSDTQYF. The CDR3 DNA follows: TGCTGCGCCTCCCGGCCTAGCGGGAATAGATCAGATACGCAGTATTTT.